This T cell receptor (beta chain) came from a study of OX40 agonist ivuxolimab in advanced cancers. About the research overall: An anti-OX40 (CD134) antibody with agonistic activity, ivuxolimab, was administered to patients.

The table came from immunoSEQ multiplex PCR; TCRdb's copy has only in-frame clones and leaves some out. The table includes tens of thousands of clones, approximately 85% detected once. This receptor was taken from an adult with an advanced solid tumor such as melanoma, head and neck, liver or kidney cancer. Sequenced here: CD4+ or CD8+ T cells sorted from blood, sampled in a trial of the OX40 agonist ivuxolimab.

CDR3 nucleotides: TGCGCCAGCAGCCAAGTCGGAACAGGGGTCGGAGAGACCCAGTACTTC. Its translation is CASSQVGTGVGETQYF. The chain is built from TRBV4-1 and TRBJ2-5, with 7 bases lining up with TRBD1. Trimming removed 1 base from V and 4 bases from J; junction bases left unmatched: 9. The germline gives CDR1 MGHRA, CDR2 YSYEKL. The CDR3 is 16 residues long.